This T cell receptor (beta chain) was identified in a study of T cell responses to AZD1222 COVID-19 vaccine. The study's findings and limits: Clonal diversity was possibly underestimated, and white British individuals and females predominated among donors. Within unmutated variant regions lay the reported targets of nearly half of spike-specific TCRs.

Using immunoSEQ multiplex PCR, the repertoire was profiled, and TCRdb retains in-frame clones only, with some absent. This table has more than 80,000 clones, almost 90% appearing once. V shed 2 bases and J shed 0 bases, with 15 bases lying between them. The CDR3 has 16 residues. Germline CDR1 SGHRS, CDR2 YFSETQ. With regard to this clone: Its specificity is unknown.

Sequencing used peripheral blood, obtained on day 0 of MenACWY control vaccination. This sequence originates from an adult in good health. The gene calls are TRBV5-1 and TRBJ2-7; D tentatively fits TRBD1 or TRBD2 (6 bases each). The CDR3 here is CASSFEGGSSSYEQYF. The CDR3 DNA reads TGCGCCAGCAGCTTCGAAGGGGGGTCAAGCTCCTACGAGCAGTACTTC.